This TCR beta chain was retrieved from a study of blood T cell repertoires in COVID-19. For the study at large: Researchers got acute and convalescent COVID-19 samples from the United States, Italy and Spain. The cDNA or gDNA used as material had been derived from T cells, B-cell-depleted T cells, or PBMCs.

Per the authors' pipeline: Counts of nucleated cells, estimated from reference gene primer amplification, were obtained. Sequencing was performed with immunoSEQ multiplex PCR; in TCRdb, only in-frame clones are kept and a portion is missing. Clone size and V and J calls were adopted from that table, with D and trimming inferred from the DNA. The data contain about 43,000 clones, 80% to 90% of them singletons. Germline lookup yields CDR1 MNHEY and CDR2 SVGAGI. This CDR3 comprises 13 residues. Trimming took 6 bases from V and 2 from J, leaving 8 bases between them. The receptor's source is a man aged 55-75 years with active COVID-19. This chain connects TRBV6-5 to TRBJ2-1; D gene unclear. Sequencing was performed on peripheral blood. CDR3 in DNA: TGTGCCAGCAGAGAGGTGACCTACAATGAGCAGTTCTTC. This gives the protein CASREVTYNEQFF.